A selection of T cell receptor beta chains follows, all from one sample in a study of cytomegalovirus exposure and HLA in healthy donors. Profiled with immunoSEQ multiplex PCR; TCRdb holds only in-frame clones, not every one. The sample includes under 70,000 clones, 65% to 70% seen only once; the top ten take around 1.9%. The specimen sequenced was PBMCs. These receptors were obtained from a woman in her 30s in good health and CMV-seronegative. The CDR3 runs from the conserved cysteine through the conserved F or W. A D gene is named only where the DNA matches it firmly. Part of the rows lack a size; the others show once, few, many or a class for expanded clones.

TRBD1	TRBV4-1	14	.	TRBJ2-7	TGCGCCAGCAGCCGACGTACAGGGGGCGACGAGCAGTACTTC	CASSRRTGGDEQYF
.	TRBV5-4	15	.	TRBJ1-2	TGTGCCAGCAGCCGGGGAAGAGGATCTAACTATGGCTACACCTTC	CASSRGRGSNYGYTF
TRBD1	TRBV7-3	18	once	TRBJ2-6	TGTGCCAGCAGCCGCGCGGGACAGGGGATGTCTGGGGCCAACGTCCTGACTTTC	CASSRAGQGMSGANVLTF
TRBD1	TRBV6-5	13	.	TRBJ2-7	TGTGCCAGCAGCGCGGGACAGGCCTACGAGCAGTACTTC	CASSAGQAYEQYF
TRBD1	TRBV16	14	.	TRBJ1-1	TGTGCCAGCAGCCAGTTTGGACAGGGAAGAAGGGCTTTCTTT	CASSQFGQGRRAFF
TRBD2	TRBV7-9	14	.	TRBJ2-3	TGTGCCAGCAGCCCGACAGCGGGATCGGATACGCAGTATTTT	CASSPTAGSDTQYF
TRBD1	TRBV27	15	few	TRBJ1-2	TGTGCCAGCAGTGCCTCCACAGGGGGCGCAGATGGCTACACCTTC	CASSASTGGADGYTF
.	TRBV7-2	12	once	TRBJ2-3	TGTGCCAGCAGCCCAGGGACAGATACGCAGTATTTT	CASSPGTDTQYF
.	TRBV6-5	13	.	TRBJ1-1	TGTGCCAGTGGAGCGGGGGAGGTGGCTGAAGCTTTCTTT	CASGAGEVAEAFF
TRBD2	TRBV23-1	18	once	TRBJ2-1	TGCGCCAGCAGTCAAGGACTAGCGGGGGGGCGGGGTTACAATGAGCAGTTCTTC	CASSQGLAGGRGYNEQFF
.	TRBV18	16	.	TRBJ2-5	TGTGCCAGCTCACCACGTGGGGGCAGTAAGGGAGAGACCCAGTACTTC	CASSPRGGSKGETQYF
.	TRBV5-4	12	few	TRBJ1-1	TGTGCCAGCAGCTTGTATAACACTGAAGCTTTCTTT	CASSLYNTEAFF
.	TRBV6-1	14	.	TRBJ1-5	TGTGCCAGCAGTGAGGTTAGGGGTGGTCAGCCCCAGCATTTT	CASSEVRGGQPQHF
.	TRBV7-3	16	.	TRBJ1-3	TGTGCCAGGACTAGGTCGGTGCTTTGCACTGGAAACACCATATATTTT	CARTRSVLCTGNTIYF
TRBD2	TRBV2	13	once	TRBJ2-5	TGTGCCACGCGGCGGGGCGGGGGAGAGACCCAGTACTTC	CATRRGGGETQYF
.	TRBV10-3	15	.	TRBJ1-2	TGTGCCATCAGTGAGTCGAGACAGGATAACTATGGCTACACCTTC	CAISESRQDNYGYTF
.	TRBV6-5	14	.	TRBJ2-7	TGTGCCAGCAGACAAGGGGTCAGCTCCTACGAGCAGTACTTC	CASRQGVSSYEQYF
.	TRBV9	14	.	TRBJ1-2	TGTGCCAGCAGCAGCGGCGACATACCGCTCGGCTACACCTTC	CASSSGDIPLGYTF
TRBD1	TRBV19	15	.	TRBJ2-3	TGTGCCAGTAGTTCCGACAGGGGGCTGGGAGATACGCAGTATTTT	CASSSDRGLGDTQYF
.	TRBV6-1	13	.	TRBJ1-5	TGTGCCAGCAGTGAAGCCAGGGATCAGCCCCAGCATTTT	CASSEARDQPQHF
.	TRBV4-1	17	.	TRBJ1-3	TGCGCCAGCAGCCAAGGGAACGCAGGGTCGTCTGGAAACACCATATATTTT	CASSQGNAGSSGNTIYF
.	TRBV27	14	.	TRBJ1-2	TGTGCCAGCAAGGCCACTTTTTTAAGGGGTGGCTACACCTTC	CASKATFLRGGYTF
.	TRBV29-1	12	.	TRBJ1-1	TGCAGCGCTGGTGGAGGGGACACTGAAGCTTTCTTT	CSAGGGDTEAFF